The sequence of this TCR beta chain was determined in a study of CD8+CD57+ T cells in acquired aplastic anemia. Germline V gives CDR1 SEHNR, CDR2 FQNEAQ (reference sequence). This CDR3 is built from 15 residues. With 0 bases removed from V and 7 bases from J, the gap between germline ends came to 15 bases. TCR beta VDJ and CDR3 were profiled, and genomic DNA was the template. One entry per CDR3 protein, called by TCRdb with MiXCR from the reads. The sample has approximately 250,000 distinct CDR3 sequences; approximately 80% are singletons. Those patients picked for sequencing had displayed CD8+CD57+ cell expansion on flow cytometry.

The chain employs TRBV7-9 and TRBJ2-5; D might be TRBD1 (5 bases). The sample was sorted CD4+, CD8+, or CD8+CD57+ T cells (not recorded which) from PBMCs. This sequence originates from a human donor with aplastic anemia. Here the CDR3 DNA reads TGTGCCAGCAGCTTAGCCCAGGGAACAAAAGCGACCCAGTACTTC. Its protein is CASSLAQGTKATQYF.